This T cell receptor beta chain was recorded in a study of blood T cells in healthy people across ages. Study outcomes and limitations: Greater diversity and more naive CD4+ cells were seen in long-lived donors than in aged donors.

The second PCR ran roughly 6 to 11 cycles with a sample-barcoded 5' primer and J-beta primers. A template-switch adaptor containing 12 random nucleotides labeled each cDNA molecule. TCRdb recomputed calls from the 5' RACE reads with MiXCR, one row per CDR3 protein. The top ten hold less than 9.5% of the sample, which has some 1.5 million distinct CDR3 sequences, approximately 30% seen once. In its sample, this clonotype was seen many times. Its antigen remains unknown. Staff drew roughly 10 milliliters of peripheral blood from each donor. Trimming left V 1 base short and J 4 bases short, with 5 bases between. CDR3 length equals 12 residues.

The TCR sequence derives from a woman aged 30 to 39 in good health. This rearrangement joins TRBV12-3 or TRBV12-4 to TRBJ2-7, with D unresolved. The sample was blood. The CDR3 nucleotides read TGTGCCAGCAGTTTAGTGTATTACGAGCAGTACTTC. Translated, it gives CASSLVYYEQYF.